This T cell receptor (beta chain) was profiled in a study of cytomegalovirus exposure and HLA in healthy donors. Across the whole study: The roughly 100 million unique TCR beta sequences, from roughly 170 million T cells, were found by an earlier analysis. Study results and caveats: Later analysis associated a missense DCLRE1C variant with TCR beta V- and J-gene trimming.

Note on this clone: Its antigen remains unidentified.

Regarding donors, all were healthy bone marrow donors. PCR used 60 Vbeta primers and 13 Jbeta primers. Libraries were prepared by immunoSEQ multiplex PCR; TCRdb keeps only in-frame clonotypes and omits some of them. The sample records tens of thousands of clones, under 80% being singletons. This TCR was recovered from a man aged 18 to 30 in good health and CMV-seropositive. Input material: PBMCs.

The CDR3 is CASSVVGQNTEAFF. CDR3 in DNA: TGTGCCAGCAGCGTAGTCGGACAGAACACTGAAGCTTTCTTT. This rearrangement joins TRBV9 to TRBJ1-1; the D gene is possibly TRBD1 (5 bases). With 0 bases removed from V and 1 base from J, the gap between germline ends came to 7 bases. The CDR3 covers 14 residues. CDR1 is SGDLS, CDR2 YYNGEE, per germline.